This T cell receptor beta chain was captured by sequencing in a study of CD8+CD57+ T cells in acquired aplastic anemia. Patients picked for sequencing had shown CD8+CD57+ cell expansion detected by flow cytometry. Patients, without exception, had severe acquired aplastic anemia. Findings and limits, study-wide: Diversity was reduced in patient CD8+CD57+ cells relative to total CD4+ and CD8+ pools. Patients showed no significant difference from controls in CD8+ Simpson's diversity. Roughly 30 sequences, all CD8+ CDR3, were shared between patients and controls.

CDR1 SEHNR and CDR2 FQNEAQ come from the germline V gene (reference sequence). This CDR3 has 16 amino acids. J lost 8 bases, V lost 1 base, and 8 bases had no gene match. Researchers used genomic DNA as the template to profile TCR beta VDJ and CDR3. From the reads, TCRdb called clonotypes with MiXCR, one entry per CDR3 protein. The sample lists about 20,000 distinct CDR3 sequences; around 40% were seen once. About this clonotype: The antigen is undetermined.

The sequenced sample consisted of CD8+CD57+ T cells sorted from PBMCs. Subset given: bead-enriched CD8+CD57+ effector memory T cells from SAA patients. V is TRBV7-9 and J is TRBJ1-6; 7 bases fit TRBD1. This sequence was found in a human donor with aplastic anemia. The CDR3 protein is CASSLERGLSYSPLHF. The CDR3 region has the DNA TGTGCCAGCAGCTTAGAAAGGGGGCTCTCCTATTCACCCCTCCACTTT.